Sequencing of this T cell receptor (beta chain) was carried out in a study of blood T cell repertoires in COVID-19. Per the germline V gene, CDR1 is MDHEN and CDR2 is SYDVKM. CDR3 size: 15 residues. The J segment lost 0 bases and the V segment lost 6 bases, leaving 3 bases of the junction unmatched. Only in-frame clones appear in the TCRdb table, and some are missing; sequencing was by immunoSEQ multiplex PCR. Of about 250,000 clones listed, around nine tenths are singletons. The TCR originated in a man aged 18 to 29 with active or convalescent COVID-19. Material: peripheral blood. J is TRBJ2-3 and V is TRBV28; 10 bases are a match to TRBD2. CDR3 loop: CASSKTSGSTDTQYF. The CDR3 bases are TGTGCCAGCAGCAAGACTAGCGGGAGCACAGATACGCAGTATTTT.